One and the same sample provided the 18 T cell receptor beta chains below, sequenced in a study of T-cell reconstitution after alpha-beta-depleted transplantation in children. Unique molecular identifiers were used in preparing the TCRbeta library. MiXCR, run by TCRdb on the PCR reads, gives a single entry per CDR3 protein. The data contain a few hundred thousand distinct CDR3 sequences, 15% to 20% of them seen just once; the ten biggest clones take up 3.3%. The material was PBMCs from the stem cell graft donor, obtained from the stem cell graft. The receptors shown here come from a human donor who donated a stem cell graft to a child with acute lymphoblastic leukemia.

The chain uses TRBV6-2 or TRBV6-3 and TRBJ1-2; D may be TRBD1 (6 bases). The germline V gene has CDR1 MNHEY and CDR2 SVGEGT. The CDR3 covers 12 residues. Trimming removed 4 bases at V and 7 bases at J, with 10 bases between. The CDR3: CASSSQGVGYTF. In DNA form, the CDR3 reads TGTGCCAGCAGTTCACAGGGAGTTGGCTACACCTTC.

This clonotype showed up just a few times. CDR3 sequence reads: CASASGAGVPNEQFF. CDR3 DNA: TGTGCCAGCGCCTCGGGTGCGGGAGTACCCAATGAGCAGTTCTTC. The rearrangement links TRBV7-2 to TRBJ2-1; 7 bases are a match to TRBD2. The trim removed 8 bases at V and 6 bases at J, leaving 13 bases unmatched. Germline V gene data show CDR1 as SGHTA and CDR2 as FQGNSA. There are 15 residues in the CDR3.

This rearrangement joins TRBV12-3 or TRBV12-4 to TRBJ2-5, with 11 nucleotides matching TRBD2. The CDR3 sequence is 16 residues long. V trimming: 7 bases; J trimming: 5 bases; junction bases outside the gene matches: 12. CDR3 protein: CASNIAGGPSLETQYF. Here the CDR3 DNA reads TGTGCCAGCAATATAGCGGGAGGGCCCTCCCTGGAGACCCAGTACTTC.

The chain has TRBV19 and TRBJ1-1; 9 bases map to TRBD1. CDR3 length equals 14 residues. V lost 6 bases and J lost 4; bases outside the gene matches: 6. Germline lookup yields CDR1 LNHDA and CDR2 SQIVND (reference sequence). The CDR3: CASRRGQGFTEAFF. Written as DNA, the CDR3 is TGTGCCAGTAGGAGGGGACAGGGATTCACTGAAGCTTTCTTT.

This chain joins TRBV18 and TRBJ2-3; D uncertain. CDR3 length equals 14 residues. With 2 bases removed from V and 1 base from J, the gap between germline ends came to 7 bases. The germline gives CDR1 KGHSH, CDR2 LQKENI. As DNA, the CDR3 is TGTGCCAGCTCACCAACCCTTGGCACAGATACGCAGTATTTT. Its protein product is CASSPTLGTDTQYF.

The chain employs TRBV4-1 and TRBJ2-2; 11 bases map to TRBD2. The CDR3 consists of 17 residues. Germline lookup yields CDR1 MGHRA and CDR2 YSYEKL. The trim removed 1 base at V and 3 bases at J, leaving 4 bases unmatched. CDR3 in amino acids: CASSQALAGVDTGELFF. The DNA for the CDR3 is TGCGCCAGCAGCCAAGCACTAGCGGGAGTGGACACCGGGGAGCTGTTTTTT.

This clonotype was picked up many times. The V and J genes are TRBV6-1 and TRBJ2-1; D assignment may be TRBD1 or TRBD2 (6 bases each). The ends were cut back, 6 bases at V and 5 bases at J, with 14 bases in the middle. From germline, CDR1 is MNHNS and CDR2 SASEGT. This CDR3 has 14 amino acids. CDR3 sequence reads: CASSTGGQHNEQFF. The CDR3 nucleotides read TGTGCCAGCAGCACCGGGGGCCAACACAATGAGCAGTTCTTC.

In its sample, this clonotype was seen a few times. This chain connects TRBV12-3 or TRBV12-4 to TRBJ1-2; maybe TRBD1 (5 bases). V dropped 3 bases and J dropped 6 bases, with 14 bases sitting between them. The CDR3 covers 14 residues. The chain's CDR3 is CASSFQGERHGYTF. CDR3 sequence (DNA): TGTGCCAGCAGTTTTCAGGGAGAGAGGCATGGCTACACCTTC.

In regard to this clonotype: The junction departs from germline at one end; a sequencing error may be responsible. This chain connects TRBV14 to TRBJ2-3, with 9 positions matching TRBD2. The V gene's germline CDR1 is SGHDN and CDR2 FVKESK. CDR3 length: 10 residues. The CDR3 DNA reads as TGTGCCAGCAGCCAAGGGACTAGCGAATTT. The encoded protein is CASSQGTSEF. Filled out from reference TRBV14 and TRBJ2-3, the complete variable domain reads EAGVTQFPSHSVIEKGQTVTLRCDPISGHDNLYWYRRVMGKEIKFLLHFVKESKQDESGMPNNRFLAERTGGTYSTLKVQPAELEDSGVYFCASSQGTSEFGPGTRLTVL.

This chain links TRBV27 with TRBJ2-7, with D possibly TRBD2 on 6 matching bases. The CDR3 extends over 16 amino acids. V was cut by 5 bases and J by 2 bases, with 19 bases left in between. Looked up from germline, CDR1 is MNHEY and CDR2 is SMNVEV (reference sequence). The chain's CDR3 is CASSQYSGTDTYEQYF. The DNA for the CDR3 is TGTGCCAGCAGTCAATACTCCGGGACTGATACCTACGAGCAGTACTTC.

This clonotype was seen a few times. V is TRBV7-9 and J is TRBJ2-5, with 13 positions matching TRBD2. The CDR3 totals 16 residues. Germline-derived CDR1 and CDR2 are SEHNR and FQNEAQ (reference sequence). V gave up 5 bases and J gave up 7 bases; unmatched junction bases: 10. Here the CDR3 DNA reads TGTGCCAGCAGCCCAAGGACTAGCGGGAGTTTTTGGACCCAGTACTTC. Translated, it gives CASSPRTSGSFWTQYF.

This clonotype has only a few counts. The chain uses TRBV7-6 and TRBJ2-3; D gene unclear. V lost 5 bases and J lost 6, with 9 bases in between. CDR3 length: 12 amino acids. Per the germline V gene, CDR1 is SGHVS and CDR2 is FNYEAQ. The DNA for the CDR3 is TGTGCCAGCAGCCAGACTCGGGATACGCAGTATTTT. Translated: CASSQTRDTQYF.

J is TRBJ1-1 and V is TRBV6-1, with D maybe TRBD1 (5 bases). This CDR3 is 13 amino acids long. V gave up 8 bases and J gave up 0 bases, with 10 bases separating them. CDR1 MNHNS and CDR2 SASEGT come from the germline V gene. CDR3 sequence (DNA): TGTGCCAGCCCCGGGACCATGAACACTGAAGCTTTCTTT. Translating gives CASPGTMNTEAFF.

This clonotype was found a few times. The genes are TRBV10-3 and TRBJ1-5; a possible D gene is TRBD1 (6 bases). The CDR3 is 16 residues long. Germline CDR1 and CDR2: ENHRY and SYGVKD. Trimming cost V 3 bases and J 7 bases, with 19 bases left between them. The CDR3 sequence: CAISEPPGAAGQPQHF. DNA of the CDR3: TGTGCCATCAGTGAACCCCCGGGGGCAGCAGGGCAGCCCCAGCATTTT.

This clonotype was seen a handful of times. The chain carries TRBV6-2 or TRBV6-3 and TRBJ2-7; D is perhaps TRBD1 or TRBD2 (6 bases each). The CDR3 runs 12 residues. Looked up from germline, CDR1 is MNHEY and CDR2 is SVGEGT. The germline V and J ends were trimmed by 7 bases and 6 bases, with 13 bases remaining between them. This CDR3 reads CASTWGAAEQYF. In nucleotides, the CDR3 is TGTGCCAGCACTTGGGGGGCCGCCGAGCAGTACTTC.

This clonotype was observed a handful of times. V usage is TRBV7-2 and J usage is TRBJ2-7; TRBD1 matches at 8 bases. The junction had 6 bases not matched to a gene; V was cut back by 5 bases and J by 6 bases. The CDR3 totals 13 residues. In germline, CDR1 is SGHTA, CDR2 FQGNSA. In DNA, the CDR3 is TGTGCCAGCAGCCGAGGGACAGGTGGCGAGCAGTACTTC. This gives the protein CASSRGTGGEQYF.

This clonotype was detected only a few times. The chain couples TRBV29-1 to TRBJ2-1, with TRBD2 matching over 10 bases. CDR1 is SQVTM and CDR2 is ANQGSEA in the germline V gene. Trimming took 5 bases from V and 9 from J; bases not matched to a gene: 16. CDR3 length: 16 residues. CDR3 amino acids: CSVSPGLARSAGEQFF. The CDR3 coding sequence is TGCAGCGTTTCACCGGGACTAGCGCGGTCGGCTGGTGAGCAGTTCTTC.

The chain combines TRBV6-1 with TRBJ2-1, with 9 nucleotides matching TRBD2. Germline V gene lookup returns CDR1 MNHNS and CDR2 SASEGT. The CDR3 is made up of 13 amino acids. V dropped 7 bases and J dropped 8; count of bases not matched to a gene: 6. The CDR3, as DNA: TGTGCCAGCAATCTAGCGGGATGGGATGAGCAGTTCTTC. Translating it yields CASNLAGWDEQFF.